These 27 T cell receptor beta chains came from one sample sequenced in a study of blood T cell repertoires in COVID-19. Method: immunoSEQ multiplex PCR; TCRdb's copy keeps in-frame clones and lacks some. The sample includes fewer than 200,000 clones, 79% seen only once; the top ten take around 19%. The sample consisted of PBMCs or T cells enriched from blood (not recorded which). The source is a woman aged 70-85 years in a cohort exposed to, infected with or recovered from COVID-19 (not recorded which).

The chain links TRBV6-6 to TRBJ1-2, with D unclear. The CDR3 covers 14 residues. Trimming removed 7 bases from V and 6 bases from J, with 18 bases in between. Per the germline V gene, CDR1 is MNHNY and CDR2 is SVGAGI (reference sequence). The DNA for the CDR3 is TGTGCCAGCAATCCCGATACGCGAGGAAATGGCTACACCTTC. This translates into CASNPDTRGNGYTF.

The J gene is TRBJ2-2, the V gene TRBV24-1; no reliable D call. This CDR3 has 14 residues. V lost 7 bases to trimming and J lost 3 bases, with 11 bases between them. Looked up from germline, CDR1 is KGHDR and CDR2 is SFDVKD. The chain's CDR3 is CATSLNRDTGELFF. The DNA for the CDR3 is TGTGCCACCAGCCTAAACCGAGACACCGGGGAGCTGTTTTTT.

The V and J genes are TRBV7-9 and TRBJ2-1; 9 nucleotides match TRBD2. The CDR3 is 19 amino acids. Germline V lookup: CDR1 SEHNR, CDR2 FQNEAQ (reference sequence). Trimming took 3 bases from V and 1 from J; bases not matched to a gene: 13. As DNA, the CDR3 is TGTGCCAGCAGCTTCCCATCAGCGGGAGGAGGCTGGTCCTACAATGAGCAGTTCTTC. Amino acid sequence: CASSFPSAGGGWSYNEQFF.

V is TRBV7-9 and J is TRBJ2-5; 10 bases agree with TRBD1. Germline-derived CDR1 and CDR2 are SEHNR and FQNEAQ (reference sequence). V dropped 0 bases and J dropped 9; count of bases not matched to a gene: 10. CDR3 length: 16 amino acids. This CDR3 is CASSLAGTGAFVAQYF. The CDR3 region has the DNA TGTGCCAGCAGCTTAGCCGGGACAGGGGCCTTCGTGGCCCAGTACTTC.

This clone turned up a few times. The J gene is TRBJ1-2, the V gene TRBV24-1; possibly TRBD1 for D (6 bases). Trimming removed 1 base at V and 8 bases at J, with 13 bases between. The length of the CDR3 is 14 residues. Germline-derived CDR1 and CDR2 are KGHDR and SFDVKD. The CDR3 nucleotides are TGTGCCACCAGTGATTTCGACAGGATAGGGGGCTACACCTTC. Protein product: CATSDFDRIGGYTF.

The CDR3, as DNA: TGCGCCAGCAGCGTAAGTAGCGCAAGCACAGATACGCAGTATTTT. Encoded protein: CASSVSSASTDTQYF. The chain uses TRBV5-1 and TRBJ2-3; a possible D gene is TRBD2 (5 bases). V dropped 4 bases and J dropped 0 bases, with 12 bases sitting between them. The CDR3 is 15 amino acids. CDR1 and CDR2 (germline): SGHRS, YFSETQ.

The CDR3 reads CASSDNLIYEQYF. The DNA for the CDR3 is TGTGCCAGCAGTGACAACTTGATCTACGAGCAGTACTTC. The V gene is TRBV2, the J gene TRBJ2-7; D is uncertain. V lost 3 bases to trimming and J lost 3 bases, with 9 bases between them. The CDR3 runs 13 residues. The germline V gene encodes CDR1 SNHLY and CDR2 FYNNEI.

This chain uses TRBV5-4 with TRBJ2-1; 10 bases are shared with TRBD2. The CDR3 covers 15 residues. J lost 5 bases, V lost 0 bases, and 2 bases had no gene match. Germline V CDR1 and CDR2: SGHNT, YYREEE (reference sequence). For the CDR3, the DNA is TGTGCCAGCAGCTTGGGGGGACTAGCGAACAATGAGCAGTTCTTC. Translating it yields CASSLGGLANNEQFF.

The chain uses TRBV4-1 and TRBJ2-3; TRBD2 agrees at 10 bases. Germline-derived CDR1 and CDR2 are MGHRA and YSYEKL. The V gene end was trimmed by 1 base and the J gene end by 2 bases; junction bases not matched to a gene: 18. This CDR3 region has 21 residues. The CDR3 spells CASSQGAPGSAGGRYTDTQYF. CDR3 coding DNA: TGCGCCAGCAGCCAAGGGGCCCCCGGATCAGCGGGAGGGAGATACACAGATACGCAGTATTTT.

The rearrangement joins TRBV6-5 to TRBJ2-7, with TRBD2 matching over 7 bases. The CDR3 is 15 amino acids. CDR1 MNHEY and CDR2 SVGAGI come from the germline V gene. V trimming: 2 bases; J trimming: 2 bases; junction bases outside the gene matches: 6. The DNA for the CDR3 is TGTGCCAGCAGTTACATTGCTAGCGGCACCTACGAGCAGTACTTC. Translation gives CASSYIASGTYEQYF.

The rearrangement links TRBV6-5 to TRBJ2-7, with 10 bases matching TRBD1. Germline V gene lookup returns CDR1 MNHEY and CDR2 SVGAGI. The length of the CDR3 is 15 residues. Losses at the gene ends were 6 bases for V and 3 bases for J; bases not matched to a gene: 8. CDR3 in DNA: TGTGCCAGCAGCCACCGGGACAGGGGAGTCTACGAGCAGTACTTC. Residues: CASSHRDRGVYEQYF.

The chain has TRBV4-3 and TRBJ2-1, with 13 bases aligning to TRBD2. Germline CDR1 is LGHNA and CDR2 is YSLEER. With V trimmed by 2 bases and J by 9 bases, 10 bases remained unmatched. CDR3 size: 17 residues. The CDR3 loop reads CASSQPRLAGGAGEQFF. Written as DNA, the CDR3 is TGCGCCAGCAGCCAACCAAGACTAGCGGGAGGTGCGGGTGAGCAGTTCTTC.

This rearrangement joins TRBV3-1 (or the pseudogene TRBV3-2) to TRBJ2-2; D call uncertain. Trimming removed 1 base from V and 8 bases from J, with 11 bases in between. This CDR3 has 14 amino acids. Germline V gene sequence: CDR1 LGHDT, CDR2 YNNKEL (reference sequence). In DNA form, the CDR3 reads TGTGCCAGCAGCCAAGTTGGCAGGTCAGGGGAGCTGTTTTTT. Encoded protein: CASSQVGRSGELFF.

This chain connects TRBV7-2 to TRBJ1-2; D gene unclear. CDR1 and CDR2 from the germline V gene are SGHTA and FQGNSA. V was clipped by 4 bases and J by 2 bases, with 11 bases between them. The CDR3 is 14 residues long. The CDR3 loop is CASSSYAGNYGYTF. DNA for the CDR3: TGTGCCAGCAGCTCCTACGCGGGGAACTATGGCTACACCTTC.

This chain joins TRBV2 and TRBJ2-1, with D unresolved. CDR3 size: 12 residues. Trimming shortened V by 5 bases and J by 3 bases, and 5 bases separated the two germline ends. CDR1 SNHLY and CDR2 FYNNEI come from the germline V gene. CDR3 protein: CASSYSYNEQFF. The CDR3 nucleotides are TGTGCCAGCAGTTACAGCTACAATGAGCAGTTCTTC.

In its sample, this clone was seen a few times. The CDR3 loop reads CASSPNYINEQFF. CDR3 sequence (DNA): TGTGCCAGCTCACCAAATTATATCAATGAGCAGTTCTTC. The chain joins TRBV18 to TRBJ2-1; unclear D gene. Trimming took off 2 bases at V and 6 bases at J, with 8 bases between the two ends. The CDR3 loop spans 13 amino acids. Germline lookup yields CDR1 KGHSH and CDR2 LQKENI. Variable domain in full (rest from reference TRBV18 and TRBJ2-1): NAGVMQNPRHLVRRRGQEARLRCSPMKGHSHVYWYRQLPEEGLKFMVYLQKENIIDESGMPKERFSAEFPKEGPSILRIQQVVRGDSAAYFCASSPNYINEQFFGPGTRLTVL.

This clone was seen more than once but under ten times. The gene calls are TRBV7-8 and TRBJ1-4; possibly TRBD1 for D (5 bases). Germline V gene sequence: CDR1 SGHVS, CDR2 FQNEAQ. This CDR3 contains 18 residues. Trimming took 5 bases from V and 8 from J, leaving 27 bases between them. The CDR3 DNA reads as TGTGCCAGCAGCGGAAGCTGGGGCCTCCGTGTCGGGAGAGAAAAACTGTTTTTT. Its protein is CASSGSWGLRVGREKLFF.

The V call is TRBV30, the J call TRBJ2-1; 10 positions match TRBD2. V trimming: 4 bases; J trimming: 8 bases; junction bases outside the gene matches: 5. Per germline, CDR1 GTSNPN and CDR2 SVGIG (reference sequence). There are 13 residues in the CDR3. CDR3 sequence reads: CAWTGTSDHEQFF. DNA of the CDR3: TGTGCCTGGACCGGGACTAGCGACCATGAGCAGTTCTTC.

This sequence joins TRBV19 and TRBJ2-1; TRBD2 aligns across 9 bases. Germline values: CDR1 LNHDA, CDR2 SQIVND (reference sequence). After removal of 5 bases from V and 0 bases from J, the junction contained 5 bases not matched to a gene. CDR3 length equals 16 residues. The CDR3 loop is CASSPIAGVSYNEQFF. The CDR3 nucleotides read TGTGCCAGTAGTCCCATAGCGGGAGTCTCCTACAATGAGCAGTTCTTC.

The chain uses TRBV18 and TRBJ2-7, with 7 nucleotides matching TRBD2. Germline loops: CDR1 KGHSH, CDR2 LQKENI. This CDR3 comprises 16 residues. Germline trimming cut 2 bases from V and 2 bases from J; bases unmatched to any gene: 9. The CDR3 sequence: CASSPFSGTTTYEQYF. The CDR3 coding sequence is TGTGCCAGCTCACCATTCTCCGGGACTACAACCTACGAGCAGTACTTC.

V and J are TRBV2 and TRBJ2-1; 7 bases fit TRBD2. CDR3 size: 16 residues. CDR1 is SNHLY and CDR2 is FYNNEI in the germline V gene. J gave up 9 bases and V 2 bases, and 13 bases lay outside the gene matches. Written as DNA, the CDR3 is TGTGCCAGCAGTGAATCGGGCCGTTGGGGGGGTGGTGAGCAGTTCTTC. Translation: CASSESGRWGGGEQFF.

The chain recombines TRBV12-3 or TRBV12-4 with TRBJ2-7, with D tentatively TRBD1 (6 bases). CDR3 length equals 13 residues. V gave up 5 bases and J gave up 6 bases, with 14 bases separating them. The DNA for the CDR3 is TGTGCCAGCAGTGCAACCAGGGGAAGCGAGCAGTACTTC. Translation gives CASSATRGSEQYF.

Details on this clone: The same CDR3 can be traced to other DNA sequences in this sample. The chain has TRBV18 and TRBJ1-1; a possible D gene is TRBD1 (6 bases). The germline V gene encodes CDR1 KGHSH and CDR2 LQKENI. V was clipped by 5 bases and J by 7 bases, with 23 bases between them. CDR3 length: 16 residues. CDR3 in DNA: TGTGCCAGCTCATCCACGTCAACAGGGATTAATGGTGAAGCTTTCTTT. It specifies CASSSTSTGINGEAFF.

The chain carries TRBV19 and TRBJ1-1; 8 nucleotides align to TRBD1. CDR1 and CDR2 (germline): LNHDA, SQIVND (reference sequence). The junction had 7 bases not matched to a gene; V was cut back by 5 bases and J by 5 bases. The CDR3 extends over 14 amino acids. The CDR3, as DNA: TGTGCCAGTAGTGTACAGGGGGGGCGGACTGAAGCTTTCTTT. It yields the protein CASSVQGGRTEAFF. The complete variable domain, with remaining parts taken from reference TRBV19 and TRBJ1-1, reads DGGITQSPKYLFRKEGQNVTLSCEQNLNHDAMYWYRQDPGQGLRLIYYSQIVNDFQKGDIAEGYSVSREKKESFPLTVTSAQKNPTAFYLCASSVQGGRTEAFFGQGTRLTVV.

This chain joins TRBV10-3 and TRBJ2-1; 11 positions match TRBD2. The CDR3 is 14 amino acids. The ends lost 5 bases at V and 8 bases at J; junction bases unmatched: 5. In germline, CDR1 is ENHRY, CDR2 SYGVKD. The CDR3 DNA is TGTGCCATCAGTCTTAGCGGGAGGGCCGATGAGCAGTTCTTC. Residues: CAISLSGRADEQFF.

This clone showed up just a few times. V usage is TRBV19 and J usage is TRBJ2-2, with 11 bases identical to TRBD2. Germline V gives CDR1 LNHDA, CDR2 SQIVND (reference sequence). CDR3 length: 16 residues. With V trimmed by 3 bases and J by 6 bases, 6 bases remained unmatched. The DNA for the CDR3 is TGTGCCAGTAGTATCCGGAGGACTAGCGGGTCCGGGGAGCTGTTTTTT. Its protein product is CASSIRRTSGSGELFF.

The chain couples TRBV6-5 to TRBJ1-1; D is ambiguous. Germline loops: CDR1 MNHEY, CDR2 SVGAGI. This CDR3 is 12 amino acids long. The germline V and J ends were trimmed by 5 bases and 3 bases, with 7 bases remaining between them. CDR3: CASSNSYTEAFF. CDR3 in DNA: TGTGCCAGCAGTAACAGCTACACTGAAGCTTTCTTT.